This TCR beta chain came from a study of cytomegalovirus exposure and HLA in healthy donors. General study findings and limits: In a later analysis, at a false discovery rate of 0.05, 17,000 or so TCR beta sequences matched HLA alleles. Several V segments, TRBV6-2 and TRBV6-3 among them, could not be told apart and were dropped. Later findings reportedly placed an Asian-associated ancestry cluster below the approximately 670-donor mean for N-insertions. Specific recognition of CMV antigens was confirmed in vitro for a few chains (all CMV-associated).

About this clone itself: No antigen is known for it.

In the PCR, 60 Vbeta and 13 Jbeta primers were used. Measured with immunoSEQ multiplex PCR; TCRdb has only the in-frame clones, and not every one. The data show 210,000 or so clones, roughly 80% seen once. Germline lookup yields CDR1 MNHEY and CDR2 SVGAGI. This CDR3 spans 15 amino acids. V lost 5 bases to trimming and J lost 1 base, with 14 bases between them. The chain carries TRBV6-5 and TRBJ1-2; D call uncertain. Sequences were obtained from PBMCs. This TCR came from a girl between 5 and 17 years old in good health and CMV-seronegative. The CDR3 sequence is CASSRQFTSNYGYTF. The DNA of the CDR3 is TGTGCCAGCAGTCGTCAGTTTACCAGTAACTATGGCTACACCTTC.